These T cell receptor beta chains were read from a single sample in a study of CD8 T cells in ankylosing spondylitis. In TCRdb, the 5' RACE reads were re-called with MiXCR into one record per CDR3 protein. The sample lists some 840,000 distinct CDR3 sequences, 12% occurring once. Sequencing was done on a sample of blood, either unsorted or a sorted T cell fraction (not recorded which). These receptors all stem from a male donor with ankylosing spondylitis. Both conserved end residues are part of each CDR3. D genes are given only for firm matches. Clone size appears in some rows only: once, few, many, or a class for an expanded clone.

abundance	v_gene	d_gene	j_gene	len	CDR3nt	CDR3aa
few	TRBV13	TRBD2	TRBJ2-1	15	TGTGCCAGCAGCTCCCAAGGGGCTAGCGGGAAGGTGCAGTTCTTC	CASSSQGASGKVQFF
few	TRBV5-1	.	TRBJ2-1	13	TGCGCCAGCGTCGACAGCGCCTACAATGAGCAGTTCTTC	CASVDSAYNEQFF
few	TRBV20-1	TRBD2	TRBJ2-3	15	TGCAGTGCGCAAAGACTAGCGCCTATCACAGATACGCAGTATTTT	CSAQRLAPITDTQYF
few	TRBV7-9	.	TRBJ2-1	14	TGTGCCAGCAGCTTCGAGGGGTTTTACAATGAGCAGTTCTTC	CASSFEGFYNEQFF
few	TRBV12-3/TRBV12-4	TRBD1	TRBJ1-2	14	TGTGCCAGCAGGCCCACCGGAGGGGGCGATGGCTACACCTTC	CASRPTGGGDGYTF
many	TRBV5-1	.	TRBJ2-1	16	TGCGCCAGCAGCTTGCGGACGGCCTTTAGCTACAATGAGCAGTTCTTC	CASSLRTAFSYNEQFF
few	TRBV25-1	.	TRBJ2-5	17	TGTGCCAGCAGTGAATGGAAGTCGACTGACCTTCAAGAGACCCAGTACTTC	CASSEWKSTDLQETQYF
few	TRBV20-1	.	TRBJ1-2	8	TGCAGTAACTATGGCTACACCTTC	CSNYGYTF
.	TRBV6-2/TRBV6-3	.	TRBJ2-1	16	TGTGCCAGCAGTTCTCTTCGGTGGTTAATCTACAATGAGCAGTTCTTC	CASSSLRWLIYNEQFF
few	TRBV7-2	.	TRBJ2-2	15	TGTGCCAGCAGCTCGGGGTCCTTCATAGCGGGGGAGCTGTTTTTT	CASSSGSFIAGELFF
few	TRBV7-9	TRBD2	TRBJ2-5	14	TGTGCCAGCAGCCTTACTAGCGGAACAGAGACCCAGTACTTC	CASSLTSGTETQYF